These 17 T cell receptor beta chains were sequenced from one sample in a study of shared clonotypes between healthy human individuals. Measured with immunoSEQ multiplex PCR; TCRdb has only the in-frame clones, and not every one. The sample records roughly 2.5 million clones, approximately 90% being singletons. Material: naive CD4+ T cells sorted from blood. Regarding subset: CD45RA+ positively selected. The receptors stem from a man between 18 and 35 years old in good health.

The chain carries TRBV6-5 and TRBJ2-7, with 12 bases identical to TRBD1. Germline-derived CDR1 and CDR2 are MNHEY and SVGAGI. This CDR3 comprises 15 residues. V was pared by 7 bases and J by 5 bases, with 9 bases of the junction left unmatched. DNA for the CDR3: TGTGCCAGCACCCAATCCGGGACAGGGGGCCACGAGCAGTACTTC. It translates to CASTQSGTGGHEQYF.

The chain recombines TRBV5-5 with TRBJ2-5; D remains ambiguous. Trimming took off 4 bases at V and 1 base at J, with 5 bases between the two ends. CDR3 length: 12 amino acids. Looked up from germline, CDR1 is SGHKS and CDR2 is YYEKEE (reference sequence). The CDR3: CASSRLQETQYF. The CDR3 DNA is TGTGCCAGCAGCCGCCTCCAAGAGACCCAGTACTTC.

V is TRBV6-6 and J is TRBJ2-1; D perhaps matches TRBD2 (7 bases). The CDR3 spans 15 residues. In germline, CDR1 is MNHNY, CDR2 SVGAGI (reference sequence). The V gene lost 2 bases and the J gene lost 9 bases, with 17 bases spanning the gap. The CDR3 DNA reads TGTGCCAGCAGTTACATGCGGGGGCCCAATAGTGAGCAGTTCTTC. Its protein product is CASSYMRGPNSEQFF.

In its sample, this clone was seen once. The sample has other DNA sequences that encode this CDR3 too. The chain combines TRBV7-2 with TRBJ2-1; D uncertain. Deletions cut 1 base from V and 10 bases from J, with 8 bases between. Looked up from germline, CDR1 is SGHTA and CDR2 is FQGNSA. CDR3 length equals 12 residues. The CDR3 DNA reads TGTGCCAGCAGCTTAGGAGGATACGAGCAGTTCTTC. Protein sequence: CASSLGGYEQFF.

V usage is TRBV2 and J usage is TRBJ1-2, with D maybe TRBD1 (5 bases). Germline V gives CDR1 SNHLY, CDR2 FYNNEI. Trimming took 7 bases from V and 0 from J, leaving 12 bases between them. The CDR3 spans 14 residues. CDR3 in DNA: TGTGCCAGCACCCAAGGGGAGACTAACTATGGCTACACCTTC. Protein product: CASTQGETNYGYTF.

In its sample, this clone was seen a few times. The chain links TRBV19 to TRBJ1-1; no definite D call. With 4 bases removed from V and 5 bases from J, the gap between germline ends came to 17 bases. There are 15 residues in the CDR3. The germline V gene has CDR1 LNHDA and CDR2 SQIVND (reference sequence). The CDR3 nucleotides are TGTGCCAGTAGTACCCTCGCGGGGATGGGGACTGAAGCTTTCTTT. This codes for CASSTLAGMGTEAFF.

This rearrangement joins TRBV7-8 to TRBJ2-1, with TRBD2 as a possible D gene (5 bases). V lost 5 bases to trimming and J lost 3 bases, with 14 bases between them. The germline V gene has CDR1 SGHVS and CDR2 FQNEAQ. The CDR3 has 15 residues. This chain's CDR3 is CASSRVSGNYNEQFF. The CDR3 coding sequence is TGTGCCAGCAGCCGGGTGTCGGGGAACTACAATGAGCAGTTCTTC. Full variable domain (missing parts from reference TRBV7-8 and TRBJ2-1): GAGVSQSPRYKVAKRGQDVALRCDPISGHVSLFWYQQALGQGPEFLTYFQNEAQLDKSGLPSDRFFAERPEGSVSTLKIQRTQQEDSAVYLCASSRVSGNYNEQFFGPGTRLTVL.

This clone appeared a single time. This chain uses TRBV11-2 with TRBJ2-7; D possibly corresponds to TRBD2 (5 bases). CDR1 SGHAT and CDR2 FQNNGV come from the germline V gene. Trimming removed 1 base from V and 3 bases from J, with 10 bases in between. The CDR3 sequence is 14 residues long. The CDR3 reads CASSLAGNFYEQYF. The CDR3 region has the DNA TGTGCCAGCAGCTTAGCGGGGAATTTCTACGAGCAGTACTTC. Full variable domain (missing parts from reference TRBV11-2 and TRBJ2-7): EAGVAQSPRYKIIEKRQSVAFWCNPISGHATLYWYQQILGQGPKLLIQFQNNGVVDDSQLPKDRFSAERLKGVDSTLKIQPAKLEDSAVYLCASSLAGNFYEQYFGPGTRLTVT.

This clone has only a few counts. V gene TRBV7-6 combines with J gene TRBJ1-4, with 8 nucleotides matching TRBD1. CDR1 is SGHVS, CDR2 FNYEAQ, per germline. The CDR3 is 16 residues long. V lost 5 bases to trimming and J lost 8 bases; unmatched junction nucleotides: 13. In DNA, the CDR3 is TGTGCCAGCAGCCAGAACGCAGGGGGCGCGGGGGAAAAACTGTTTTTT. Amino acid sequence: CASSQNAGGAGEKLFF.

The chain joins TRBV14 to TRBJ2-3; 7 bases map to TRBD2. Germline CDR1 reads SGHDN; CDR2 reads FVKESK. J lost 5 bases, V lost 2 bases, and 7 bases had no gene match. The CDR3 length is 15 residues. CDR3 bases: TGTGCCAGCAGCCAACTGGAAGGGAGGGTAGATACGCAGTATTTT. It yields the protein CASSQLEGRVDTQYF.

The chain's CDR3 is CASSAGTPNQPQHF. CDR3 DNA sequence: TGTGCCAGCAGTGCCGGGACACCTAATCAGCCCCAGCATTTT. This chain joins TRBV9 and TRBJ1-5, with D perhaps matching TRBD1 (6 bases). This CDR3 contains 14 residues. Per the germline V gene, CDR1 is SGDLS and CDR2 is YYNGEE. V lost 5 bases, J lost 4 bases, and 13 bases lay in between.

This clone was detected once. The chain combines TRBV5-6 with TRBJ1-2; tentative D call: TRBD1 (6 bases). Trimming cost V 0 bases and J 7 bases, with 10 bases left between them. Germline V gives CDR1 SGHDT, CDR2 YYEEEE. CDR3 length equals 13 residues. In DNA form, the CDR3 reads TGTGCCAGCAGCTTGGCTGGGGGCGGTGGCTACACCTTC. Encoded protein: CASSLAGGGGYTF.

The CDR3 region is CAWTGMNTGELFF. The CDR3 bases are TGTGCCTGGACCGGGATGAACACCGGGGAGCTGTTTTTT. The chain links TRBV30 to TRBJ2-2; the D gene is possibly TRBD2 (5 bases). In germline, CDR1 is GTSNPN, CDR2 SVGIG (reference sequence). Deletions cut 4 bases from V and 1 base from J, with 7 bases between. The CDR3 runs 13 residues.

The rearrangement joins TRBV19 to TRBJ2-6, with D possibly TRBD1 on 5 matching bases. This CDR3 region has 15 residues. Germline values: CDR1 LNHDA, CDR2 SQIVND (reference sequence). The V and J ends lost 8 bases and 2 bases respectively, with 13 bases between them. In nucleotides, the CDR3 is TGTGCCAGTGATCTTTCGACAGCTGGGGCCAACGTCCTGACTTTC. This gives the protein CASDLSTAGANVLTF.

This chain connects TRBV29-1 to TRBJ1-5; TRBD1 might be the D (6 bases). The CDR3 length is 15 residues. V was cut by 5 bases and J by 2 bases, with 16 bases left in between. CDR1 is SQVTM, CDR2 ANQGSEA, per germline. The CDR3 region is CSVLVGGSGNQPQHF. CDR3 bases: TGCAGCGTTTTGGTTGGGGGCTCGGGCAATCAGCCCCAGCATTTT.

The chain carries TRBV12-5 and TRBJ2-7, with 8 bases that match TRBD2. CDR3 length equals 13 residues. Germline CDR1 reads LGHNT; CDR2 reads FRNRAP. J gave up 4 bases and V 6 bases, and 5 bases lay outside the gene matches. CDR3 nucleotide sequence: TGTGCTAGTGGAATAGCGGGAAGGTACGAGCAGTACTTC. Its translation: CASGIAGRYEQYF.

The chain employs TRBV7-8 and TRBJ1-5; tentatively, D is TRBD1 (5 bases). Per the germline V gene, CDR1 is SGHVS and CDR2 is FQNEAQ. V lost 2 bases to trimming and J lost 1 base, with 24 bases between them. This CDR3 has 20 amino acids. CDR3 nucleotides: TGTGCCAGCAGCTTATCTATATGGGCAGGGACGTTTCCAAGCAATCAGCCCCAGCATTTT. Translated: CASSLSIWAGTFPSNQPQHF.